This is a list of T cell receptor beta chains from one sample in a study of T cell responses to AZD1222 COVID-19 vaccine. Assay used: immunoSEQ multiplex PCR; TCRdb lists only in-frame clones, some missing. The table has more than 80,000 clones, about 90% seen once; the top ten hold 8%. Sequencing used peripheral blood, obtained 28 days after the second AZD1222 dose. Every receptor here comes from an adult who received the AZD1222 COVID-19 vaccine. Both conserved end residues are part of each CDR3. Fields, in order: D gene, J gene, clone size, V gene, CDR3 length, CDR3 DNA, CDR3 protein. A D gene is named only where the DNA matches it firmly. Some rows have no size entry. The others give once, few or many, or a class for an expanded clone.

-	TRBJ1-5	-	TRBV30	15	TGTGCCTGGGGCCAAGGGTCAAGTGGCAATCAGCCCCAGCATTTT	CAWGQGSSGNQPQHF
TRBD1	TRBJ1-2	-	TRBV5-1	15	TGCGCCAGCAGCTCAAGAGTAACAGGGGACCACGGCTACACCTTC	CASSSRVTGDHGYTF
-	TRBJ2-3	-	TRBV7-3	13	TGTGCCAGCAGCTTATCGGGCTCTGATACGCAGTATTTT	CASSLSGSDTQYF
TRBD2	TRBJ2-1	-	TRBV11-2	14	TGTGCCACCACCCGATCGGGGGGGGCAAGAGAGCAGTTCTTC	CATTRSGGAREQFF
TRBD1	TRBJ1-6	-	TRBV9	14	TGTGCCAGCAGCGAGGGACAGTATAATTCACCCCTCCACTTT	CASSEGQYNSPLHF
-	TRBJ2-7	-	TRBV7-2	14	TGTGCCAGCAGCTTTTCAACAGGATTCTACGAGCAGTACTTC	CASSFSTGFYEQYF
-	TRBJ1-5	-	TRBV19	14	TGTGCCAGTAGTATGCAGGGCGGGAATCAGCCCCAGCATTTT	CASSMQGGNQPQHF
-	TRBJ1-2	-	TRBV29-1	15	TGCAGCATCCGGGGGGGATTAGGAGCTAACTATGGCTACACCTTC	CSIRGGLGANYGYTF
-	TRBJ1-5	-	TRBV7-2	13	TGTGCCAGCAGCTTAGAACACAACCAGCCCCAGCATTTT	CASSLEHNQPQHF
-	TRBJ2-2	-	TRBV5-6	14	TGTGCCAGCAGCCCACCCGCAGGGACCGGGGAGCTGTTTTTT	CASSPPAGTGELFF
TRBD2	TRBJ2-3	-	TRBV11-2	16	TGTGCCAGCAGCTTTCTGTTAGCGGGGGTAGCAGATACGCAGTATTTT	CASSFLLAGVADTQYF
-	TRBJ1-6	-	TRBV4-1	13	TGCGCCAGCAGCCACAGCGGAATTGCAGCCCTCCACTTT	CASSHSGIAALHF
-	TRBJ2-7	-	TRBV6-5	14	TGTGCCAGCCGCCGTCAGGGCTACCGATTGGAGCAGTACTTC	CASRRQGYRLEQYF
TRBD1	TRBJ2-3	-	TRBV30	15	TGTGCCTGGAGTGCGGGACAGGCCTTCACAGATACGCAGTATTTT	CAWSAGQAFTDTQYF
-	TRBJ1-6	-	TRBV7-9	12	TGTGCCAGCAGCGTCAGTAATTCACCCCTCCACTTT	CASSVSNSPLHF
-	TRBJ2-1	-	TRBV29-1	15	TGCAGCGTTTCGCAAGGGGTACAGTTCGACAATGAGCAGTTCTTC	CSVSQGVQFDNEQFF
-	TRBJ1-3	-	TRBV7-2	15	TGTGCCAGCAGCCGCAGGGTTGGGGCTGGAAACACCATATATTTT	CASSRRVGAGNTIYF
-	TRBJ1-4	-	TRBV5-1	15	TGCGCCAGCAGCCCCCCCTCAGGGACTAATGAAAAACTGTTTTTT	CASSPPSGTNEKLFF
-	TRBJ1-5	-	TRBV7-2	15	TGTGCCAGCAGCCCCTGGGCGGGGGGCGGCCAGCCCCAGCATTTT	CASSPWAGGGQPQHF
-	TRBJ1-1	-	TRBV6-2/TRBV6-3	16	TGTGCCAGCAGTTACCCGCAGGGCGGGTTGGCCACTGAAGCTTTCTTT	CASSYPQGGLATEAFF
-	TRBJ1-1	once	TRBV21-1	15	TGTGCCAGCAGCAAACGGCCGCGGGCACGCGAAGAAGCTTTCTTT	CASSKRPRAREEAFF
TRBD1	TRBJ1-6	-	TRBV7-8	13	TGTGCCAGCACCGGGGGGAATGACAGGGGCCTCCACTTT	CASTGGNDRGLHF
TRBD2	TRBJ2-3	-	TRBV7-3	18	TGTGCCAGCAGCTTAATTGGGACTAGCGGGGGGGCAGCAGATACGCAGTATTTT	CASSLIGTSGGAADTQYF
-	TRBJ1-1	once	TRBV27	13	TGTGCCAGCTCCGGACAGTTACTCACTGAAGCTTTCTTT	CASSGQLLTEAFF
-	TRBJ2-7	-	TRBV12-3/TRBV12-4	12	TGTGCCAGCAGCCCCGACAGCTACGAGCAGTACTTC	CASSPDSYEQYF
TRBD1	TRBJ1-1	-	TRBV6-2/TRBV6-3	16	TGTGCCAGCAGTCCCGCCTTGGGACAGTTGAACACTGAAGCTTTCTTT	CASSPALGQLNTEAFF
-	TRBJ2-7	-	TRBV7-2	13	TGTGCCAGCAGCCCCGGGGCCTCCTACGAGCAGTACTTC	CASSPGASYEQYF
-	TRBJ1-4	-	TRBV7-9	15	TGTGCCAGCAGCCCAGACGGGGCGCGTCCTGAAAAACTGTTTTTT	CASSPDGARPEKLFF
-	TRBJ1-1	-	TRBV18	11	TGTGCCAGCTCACCCGGCCGGGTAGCTTTCTTT	CASSPGRVAFF
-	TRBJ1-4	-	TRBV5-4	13	TGTGCCAGCAGCACCCCAAGAGGTGAAAAACTGTTTTTT	CASSTPRGEKLFF
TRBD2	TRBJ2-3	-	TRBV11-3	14	TGTGCCAGCAGCTCCGGACTAGCGTCAGATACGCAGTATTTT	CASSSGLASDTQYF
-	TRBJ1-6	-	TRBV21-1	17	TGTGCCAGCAGCAAAGTCAATGCCAGGGAGGTCAATTCACCCCTCCACTTT	CASSKVNAREVNSPLHF
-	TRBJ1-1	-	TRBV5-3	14	TGTGCCAGAAGCACCCCTGACAAGAACACTGAAGCTTTCTTT	CARSTPDKNTEAFF
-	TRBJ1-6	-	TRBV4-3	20	TGCGCCAGCAGCCAAGATCCTGAGGGGGGGTTCAGCTCCTATAATTCACCCCTCCACTTT	CASSQDPEGGFSSYNSPLHF
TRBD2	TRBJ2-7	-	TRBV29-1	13	TGCAGCGTTCGTGCGGGGGGGACCTACGAGCAGTACTTC	CSVRAGGTYEQYF
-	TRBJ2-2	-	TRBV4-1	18	TGCGCCAGCAGCCAAGATCGGGCCAGGGCAACGAACACCGGGGAGCTGTTTTTT	CASSQDRARATNTGELFF
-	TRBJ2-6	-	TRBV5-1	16	TGCGCCAGCAAGGAGTACAGGGTGTCTGGGGCCAACGTCCTGACTTTC	CASKEYRVSGANVLTF
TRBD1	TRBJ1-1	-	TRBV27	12	TGTGCCAGCGTGGGACAGGGCCTTGAAGCTTTCTTT	CASVGQGLEAFF
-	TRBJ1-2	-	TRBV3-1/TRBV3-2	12	TGTGCCAGCAGCCAAGGGACAGCGGGCTACACCTTC	CASSQGTAGYTF
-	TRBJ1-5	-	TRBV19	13	TGTGCCAGTAGTGTCAAGGGTTGGCAGCCCCAGCATTTT	CASSVKGWQPQHF
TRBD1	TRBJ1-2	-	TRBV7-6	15	TGTGCCAGCAGCCTCCAGGGACAGGGGGCGCTTGGCTACACCTTC	CASSLQGQGALGYTF
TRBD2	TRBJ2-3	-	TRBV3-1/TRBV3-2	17	TGTGCCAGCAGCCAAGGGTCGGGAGGGTTGGTCACAGATACGCAGTATTTT	CASSQGSGGLVTDTQYF
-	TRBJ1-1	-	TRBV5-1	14	TGCGCCAGCAGCTTGGGCCACTATAACACTGAAGCTTTCTTT	CASSLGHYNTEAFF
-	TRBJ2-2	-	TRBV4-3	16	TGCGCCAGCAGTCTTAGGGTGCCCCCGAACACCGGGGAGCTGTTTTTT	CASSLRVPPNTGELFF
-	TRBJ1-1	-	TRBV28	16	TGTGCCAGCAGTTCCCCGGAGGGCTCCTTTAACACTGAAGCTTTCTTT	CASSSPEGSFNTEAFF
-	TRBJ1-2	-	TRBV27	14	TGTGCCAGCAGTCTCGATGCGGGAACTTATGGCTACACCTTC	CASSLDAGTYGYTF
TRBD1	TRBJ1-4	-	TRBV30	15	TGTGCCTGGAACTATTACAGGGGGAAAAATGAAAAACTGTTTTTT	CAWNYYRGKNEKLFF
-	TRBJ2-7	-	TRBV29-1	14	TGCAGCGTTGAGCTATGGTCAGCCTCCTACGAGCAGTACTTC	CSVELWSASYEQYF
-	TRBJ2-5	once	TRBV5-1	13	TGCGCCAGCAGCCCACGCCTTCAAGAGACCCAGTACTTC	CASSPRLQETQYF
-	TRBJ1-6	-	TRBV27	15	TGTGCCAGCGGCAGAGGGGGTGCCGGTCATTCACCCCTCCACTTT	CASGRGGAGHSPLHF
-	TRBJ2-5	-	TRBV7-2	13	TGTGCCAGCCAAACTAGCAGACAAGAGACCCAGTACTTC	CASQTSRQETQYF
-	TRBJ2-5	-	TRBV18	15	TGTGCCAGCTCACCTCGGAGGGGGCGCGATGAGACCCAGTACTTC	CASSPRRGRDETQYF
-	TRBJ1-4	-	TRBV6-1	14	TGTGCCAGCAGTGAAGGGGAGGAGGCTGAAAAACTGTTTTTT	CASSEGEEAEKLFF
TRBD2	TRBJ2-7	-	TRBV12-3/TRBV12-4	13	TGTGCCAGCAGCTCTGCGGGGGTCCGCGAGCAGTACTTC	CASSSAGVREQYF
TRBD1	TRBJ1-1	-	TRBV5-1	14	TGCGCCAGCAGCGGGGGGACAGCGAACACTGAAGCTTTCTTT	CASSGGTANTEAFF
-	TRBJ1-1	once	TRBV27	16	TGTGCCAGCAGTTTGGGTACAGGAGAACCGAACACTGAAGCTTTCTTT	CASSLGTGEPNTEAFF
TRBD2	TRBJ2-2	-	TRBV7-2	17	TGTGCCAGCAGCTTAGCAGCGGGGGGATATTACACCGGGGAGCTGTTTTTT	CASSLAAGGYYTGELFF